Below are 3 T cell receptor beta chains sequenced from a single sample in a study of T cell responses to AZD1222 COVID-19 vaccine (dated by TCRdb to the early 2020s). This specimen's time point label, per the study, means: about 28 days (+/-7) after the second vaccine dose. Receptors were amplified or captured by the immunoSEQ multiplex PCR assay. This is the immuneACCESS table as TCRdb keeps it, with only in-frame sequences that have V and J called. A part of the clones is gone; compared with another copy, unresolved V genes explain less than half, and the rest is unexplained. This sample is represented by fewer than 200,000 clones; 91% of them were singletons. Roughly 1.7% of the sample is taken by the ten largest. The sample was peripheral blood, taken 28 days after the second AZD1222 dose. These receptors were collected from an adult who received the AZD1222 COVID-19 vaccine.

This clone is classed as medium-sized. The CDR3 DNA reads as TGTGCCCGACGAGACAGGGAGGGAGCTTCACCCCTCCACTTT. Its protein is CARRDREGASPLHF. The rearrangement uses TRBV30 and TRBJ1-6, with 7 bases that match TRBD1. Trimming took 8 bases from V and 9 from J; bases not matched to a gene: 13. CDR3 size: 14 residues. Germline values: CDR1 GTSNPN, CDR2 SVGIG (reference sequence).

The V and J genes are TRBV6-5 and TRBJ2-5; 9 nucleotides agree with TRBD1. There are 16 residues in the CDR3. V gave up 0 bases and J gave up 1 base; unmatched junction bases: 3. Per germline, CDR1 MNHEY and CDR2 SVGAGI. The CDR3 here is CASSYSSGQGQETQYF. In DNA form, the CDR3 reads TGTGCCAGCAGTTACTCTTCGGGACAGGGCCAAGAGACCCAGTACTTC.

This chain joins TRBV27 and TRBJ1-2; 7 bases line up with TRBD1. The germline gives CDR1 MNHEY, CDR2 SMNVEV (reference sequence). Trimming took 6 bases from V and 6 from J; bases not matched to a gene: 7. The CDR3 loop spans 13 amino acids. This chain's CDR3 is CASRPTGVDGYTF. As DNA, the CDR3 is TGTGCCAGCAGACCCACAGGGGTGGATGGCTACACCTTC.